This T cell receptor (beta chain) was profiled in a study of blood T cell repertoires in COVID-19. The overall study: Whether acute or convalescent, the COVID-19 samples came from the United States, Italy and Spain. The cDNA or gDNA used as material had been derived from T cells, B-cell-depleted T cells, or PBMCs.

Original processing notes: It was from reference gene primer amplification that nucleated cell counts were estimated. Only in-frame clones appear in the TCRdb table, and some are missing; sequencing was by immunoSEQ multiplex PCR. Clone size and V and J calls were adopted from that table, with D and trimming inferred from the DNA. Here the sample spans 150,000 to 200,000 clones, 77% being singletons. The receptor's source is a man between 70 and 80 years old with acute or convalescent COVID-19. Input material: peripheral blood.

CDR3 loop: CASSATSGNTGELFF. The CDR3 DNA reads as TGTGCCAGCAGCGCCACTAGCGGGAACACCGGGGAGCTGTTTTTT. The rearrangement links TRBV3-1 (or the pseudogene TRBV3-2) to TRBJ2-2; 8 bases align to TRBD2. Germline-derived CDR1 and CDR2 are LGHDT and YNNKEL (reference sequence). The CDR3 is 15 residues long. The ends lost 5 bases at V and 1 base at J; junction bases unmatched: 3.